In this sample, the clone carrying this T cell receptor (beta chain) turned up many times. The antigen is undetermined. There were healthy Caucasian individuals from Russia, aged 6 to 90, serving as donors. Through a sample-barcoded 5' primer and a J-beta primer mix, a second PCR was run for 7 to 11 cycles. TCRdb itself ran the 5' RACE reads through MiXCR, one entry per CDR3 protein. Among 720,000 or so distinct CDR3 sequences listed, about 43% were seen once. Trimming removed 7 bases from V and 2 bases from J, with 15 bases in between. CDR1 and CDR2 from the germline V gene are MDHEN and SYDVKM. This CDR3 is built from 15 residues. This record belongs to a study of blood T cells in healthy people across ages. Study conclusions and caveats: Lack of knowledge of donor CMV status possibly confounded expanded clonotype changes. Estimated diversity, derived from one million T cells, was regarded as an underestimate. Naive CD4+ cells and diversity were both higher in long-lived donors than in aged donors.

The sample comprised blood. This TCR was recovered from a man older than 75 in good health. The chain links TRBV28 to TRBJ2-1; possibly TRBD2 for D (6 bases). CDR3 protein: CASKLGRRAYNEQFF. The CDR3 DNA is TGTGCCAGCAAACTCGGGAGAAGGGCCTACAATGAGCAGTTCTTC.